These T cell receptor beta chains were read from a single sample in a study of OX40 agonist ivuxolimab in advanced cancers. Here immunoSEQ multiplex PCR was the method, and the copy in TCRdb shows in-frame clones only, minus some. Altogether 65,000 to 85,000 clones are present, approximately 84% being singletons, with the ten largest covering roughly 2%. Here the sequenced sample was CD4+ or CD8+ T cells sorted from blood, taken in a trial of the OX40 agonist ivuxolimab. The receptors originated from an adult with an advanced solid tumor such as melanoma, head and neck, liver or kidney cancer. Each CDR3 is given with its conserved first and last residue. A D gene is named only where the DNA matches it firmly. Some rows have no size entry. The others give once, few or many, or a class for an expanded clone.

d_call	clone_size	v_call	j_call	cdr3_nt	cdr3_aa
NA	NA	TRBV28	TRBJ1-5	TGTGCCAGCAGTGGGAAGGGACAGCCCCAGCATTTT	CASSGKGQPQHF
TRBD1	NA	TRBV2	TRBJ1-4	TGTGCCAGCAGTGCACCCCCAGGGGGCCATGAAAAACTGTTTTTT	CASSAPPGGHEKLFF
NA	NA	TRBV28	TRBJ1-4	TGTGCCAGCAGTTTAAGCACCCCCGGTGAAAAACTGTTTTTT	CASSLSTPGEKLFF
NA	NA	TRBV7-2	TRBJ1-2	TGTGCCAGCAGCTTAGGGCAGGGTGGCTATGGCTACACCTTC	CASSLGQGGYGYTF
TRBD1	few	TRBV27	TRBJ1-1	TGTGCCACCCGGGACAGAGAGAACACTGAAGCTTTCTTT	CATRDRENTEAFF
TRBD1	NA	TRBV19	TRBJ2-5	TGTGCCAGTAGTACCGGACAGGGAGAGACCCAGTACTTC	CASSTGQGETQYF
TRBD2	NA	TRBV28	TRBJ2-1	TGTGCCAGCAGTTCCTCCGGGACTAGTCGTGAGCAGTTCTTC	CASSSSGTSREQFF
TRBD1	NA	TRBV30	TRBJ1-1	TGTGCCTGGAGTCCATTCTCGAACAGGGGGGTAAAGACGAACACTGAAGCTTTCTTT	CAWSPFSNRGVKTNTEAFF
NA	NA	TRBV6-4	TRBJ2-3	TGTGCCAGCAGTCCCCAGTTGGCTAGCACAGATACGCAGTATTTT	CASSPQLASTDTQYF
NA	NA	TRBV29-1	TRBJ2-5	TGCAGCGTTTACGAGCAGCAAGAGACCCAGTACTTC	CSVYEQQETQYF
NA	NA	TRBV28	TRBJ1-2	TGTGCCAGCAGTTTCCGAGGGGCGCGGTATGGCTACACCTTC	CASSFRGARYGYTF
NA	NA	TRBV6-5	TRBJ1-2	TGTGCCAGCAGTTACTCCGGGACATATTATGGCTACACCTTC	CASSYSGTYYGYTF
NA	once	TRBV7-3	TRBJ2-3	TGTGCCAGCAGCCATTCAGGTCGAGATACGCAGTATTTT	CASSHSGRDTQYF
NA	NA	TRBV18	TRBJ2-1	TGTGCCAGCTCACCAGTTTCTTATCTTAATGAGCAGTTCTTC	CASSPVSYLNEQFF
TRBD1	NA	TRBV2	TRBJ2-5	TGTGCCAGCAGTGAGAGACAGGGGGTGCCAGAGACCCAGTACTTC	CASSERQGVPETQYF
NA	NA	TRBV6-5	TRBJ1-4	TGTGCCAGCAGTTACAGGGTAGAGGAAAAACTGTTTTTT	CASSYRVEEKLFF
NA	NA	TRBV19	TRBJ1-3	TGTGCCAGTACGGGACTTCCAAGCTCTGGAAACACCATATATTTT	CASTGLPSSGNTIYF
TRBD1	NA	TRBV28	TRBJ2-1	TGTGCCAGCAGTTCCCTCCGGGACAGGGGGAACAATGAGCAGTTCTTC	CASSSLRDRGNNEQFF
NA	NA	TRBV4-1	TRBJ1-5	TGCGCCAGCAGCCAAGTGTCCGGGGGAGGCCAGCCCCAGCATTTT	CASSQVSGGGQPQHF
NA	NA	TRBV28	TRBJ2-2	TGTGCCAGCAGTTTTAGGCCCACGCAGGGGGAGCTGTTTTTT	CASSFRPTQGELFF
TRBD1	NA	TRBV5-1	TRBJ2-3	TGCGCCAGCAGCTTGACGGGGACAGGGAGGGATACGCAGTATTTT	CASSLTGTGRDTQYF
NA	NA	TRBV7-3	TRBJ2-3	TGTGCCAGCAGCTCCCTAAACACAGATACGCAGTATTTT	CASSSLNTDTQYF
TRBD1	NA	TRBV9	TRBJ1-1	TGTGCCAGCAGCGTTGGACAGGGGGTCCCGAACACTGAAGCTTTCTTT	CASSVGQGVPNTEAFF
NA	NA	TRBV7-2	TRBJ2-5	TGTGCCAGCAGCTTCGATACAGGGTGGGGGGAAGGAGAGACCCAGTACTTC	CASSFDTGWGEGETQYF
NA	NA	TRBV5-1	TRBJ1-1	TGCGCCAGCAGCTTGGATCAGGGATACTCTGAAGCTTTCTTT	CASSLDQGYSEAFF
TRBD1	NA	TRBV11-2	TRBJ2-1	TGTGCCAGCAACCGACAGGGGGCGGGCGATGAGCAGTTCTTC	CASNRQGAGDEQFF
NA	NA	TRBV7-9	TRBJ1-1	TGTGCTAGCAGCGTGGCGGGGAACACTGAAGCTTTCTTT	CASSVAGNTEAFF
NA	NA	TRBV5-5	TRBJ2-5	TGTGCCAGCAGCCCGGGACCGGAGCTCCAAGAGACCCAGTACTTC	CASSPGPELQETQYF
NA	NA	TRBV29-1	TRBJ2-1	TGCAGCGTTTTCGGAGCCTACAATGAGCAGTTCTTC	CSVFGAYNEQFF
TRBD2	NA	TRBV19	TRBJ2-1	TGTGCCAGTATATCACTAGCGGGAGACGATGAGCAGTTCTTC	CASISLAGDDEQFF
NA	once	TRBV30	TRBJ1-3	TGTGCCTGGAGTCGAGACACCATATATTTT	CAWSRDTIYF
NA	NA	TRBV30	TRBJ2-3	TGTGCCTGGAGTGTAGACGAGGCCACAGATACGCAGTATTTT	CAWSVDEATDTQYF
NA	NA	TRBV7-2	TRBJ1-1	TGTGCCAGCAGCTTAGTCGGGGCGAACACTGAAGCTTTCTTT	CASSLVGANTEAFF
NA	NA	TRBV7-2	TRBJ2-5	TGTGCCAGCAGCCCCCGTCCGGGACAACAAGAGACCCAGTACTTC	CASSPRPGQQETQYF
NA	NA	TRBV7-6	TRBJ2-2	TGTGCCAGCAGCTTTTGGGGGCCAGGACAGCGGGCCACCGGGGAGCTGTTTTTT	CASSFWGPGQRATGELFF
TRBD1	NA	TRBV6-5	TRBJ2-7	TGTGCCAGCAGGAAGGGCGGGACAGGGGACGAGCAGTACTTC	CASRKGGTGDEQYF
NA	once	TRBV6-1	TRBJ2-7	TGTGCCAGCAGTGAAGAACCGCGAAGCTACGAGCAGTACTTC	CASSEEPRSYEQYF
TRBD1	NA	TRBV29-1	TRBJ2-7	TGCAGCGCCCGGGACAGGACAGCCTACGAGCAGTACTTC	CSARDRTAYEQYF
NA	NA	TRBV7-9	TRBJ2-3	TGTGCCAGCAGCCCTAAATCAGGGCATACAGATACGCAGTATTTT	CASSPKSGHTDTQYF
NA	NA	TRBV28	TRBJ2-7	TGTGCCAGCAGTTTTGGGCAAACCGGGGCCTACGAGCAGTACTTC	CASSFGQTGAYEQYF
NA	NA	TRBV4-1	TRBJ1-1	TGCGCCAGCAGCCAAGGGGAAAGGAGGAACACTGAAGCTTTCTTT	CASSQGERRNTEAFF
NA	once	TRBV11-2	TRBJ2-2	TGTGCCAGCAGCCCGGACAGTTCGGGGGAGCTGTTTTTT	CASSPDSSGELFF
NA	NA	TRBV27	TRBJ2-1	TGTGCCAGCAGCCTCAACCTGGTCGATGAGCAGTTCTTC	CASSLNLVDEQFF
TRBD1	NA	TRBV15	TRBJ1-1	TGTGCCACCAGCAGTTTGACAGGGAGGCCGTTGAACACTGAAGCTTTCTTT	CATSSLTGRPLNTEAFF
TRBD2	NA	TRBV18	TRBJ2-1	TGTGCCAGCTCACCACCGGGACTAGCGGGATACAATGAGCAGTTCTTC	CASSPPGLAGYNEQFF
TRBD2	NA	TRBV6-4	TRBJ2-3	TGTGCCAGCAGTGAGGGGACTAGCGGGGCCCCAGATACGCAGTATTTT	CASSEGTSGAPDTQYF
TRBD2	NA	TRBV5-1	TRBJ2-3	TGCGCCAGCAGCTCCTACCGTCGCGGGAGGGATGCAGATACGCAGTATTTT	CASSSYRRGRDADTQYF
NA	NA	TRBV6-1	TRBJ2-1	TGTGCCAGCAGCCCCGGGACCGGTGCTCATGAGCAGTTCTTC	CASSPGTGAHEQFF
NA	NA	TRBV25-1	TRBJ2-5	TGTGCCAGCAGTGAACAGGGAGAGACCCAGTACTTC	CASSEQGETQYF
NA	NA	TRBV7-9	TRBJ1-4	TGTGCCAGCAGCCTGACGGCGGGCGGTGGTGAAAAACTGTTTTTT	CASSLTAGGGEKLFF
NA	NA	TRBV10-3	TRBJ1-5	TGTGCCACCCGGGACAACCTGAATCAGCCCCAGCATTTT	CATRDNLNQPQHF
NA	NA	TRBV6-4	TRBJ2-1	TGTGCCAGCAGTGACTTGCCCGGGGGGCGGAATGAGCAGTTCTTC	CASSDLPGGRNEQFF
TRBD2	NA	TRBV18	TRBJ2-1	TGTGCCAGCCACGAACAACGGGAGGTCGGTGAGCAGTTCTTC	CASHEQREVGEQFF
TRBD1	NA	TRBV2	TRBJ1-1	TGTGCCAGCAGGACGGACAGGGTCACTGAAGCTTTCTTT	CASRTDRVTEAFF